This TCR beta chain was sequenced during a study of CD8+ T cells in alopecia areata. Study-wide context: Patients took tofacitinib for 6 to 18 months, followed by 6 drug-free months.

For this clone: Antigen unknown.

Study conclusions and caveats: Lesional tissue from the scalp (especially in alopecia totalis/universalis) showed higher clonality than normal scalp.

Samples from alopecia areata patients were lesional scalp punch biopsies and peripheral blood. Following extraction, RNA underwent reverse transcription to cDNA, which served as the sequencing template. Here immunoSEQ multiplex PCR was the method, and the copy in TCRdb shows in-frame clones only, minus some. Here the sample spans around 250,000 clones, roughly two thirds being singletons. The sequenced sample was CD4+ T cells sorted from blood, obtained at week 0. This receptor was obtained from a human donor with alopecia areata.

The CDR3: CASRAGGTNTEAFF. In DNA form, the CDR3 reads TGTGCCAGCAGGGCAGGGGGGACGAACACTGAAGCTTTCTTT. The chain joins TRBV27 to TRBJ1-1; 7 bases map to TRBD1. Germline V gives CDR1 MNHEY, CDR2 SMNVEV (reference sequence). CDR3 length: 14 amino acids. The J segment lost 1 base and the V segment lost 6 bases, leaving 5 bases of the junction unmatched.